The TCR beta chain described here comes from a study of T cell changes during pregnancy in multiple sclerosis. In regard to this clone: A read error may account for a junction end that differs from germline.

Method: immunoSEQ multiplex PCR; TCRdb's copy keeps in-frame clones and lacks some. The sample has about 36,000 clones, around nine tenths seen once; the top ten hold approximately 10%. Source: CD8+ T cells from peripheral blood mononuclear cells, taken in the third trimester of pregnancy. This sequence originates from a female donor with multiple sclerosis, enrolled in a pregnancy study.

Written as DNA, the CDR3 is TGTGCCATCAGTGAGTCGAAGGTCAGGGGGCACCGGGGAGCTGTTTTT. This translates into CAISESKVRGHRGAVF. The V gene is TRBV10-3, the J gene TRBJ2-2; 8 bases match TRBD1. The CDR3 has 16 residues. Germline V gives CDR1 ENHRY, CDR2 SYGVKD.